This T cell receptor (beta chain) was retrieved from a study of PD-1 blockade in classical Hodgkin lymphoma. Points from the study as a whole: Significantly greater TCR diversity emerged by C4D1 in CD4+ cells but not CD8+ cells. Diversity similar to that of newly diagnosed patients was seen at baseline in complete responders.

This clone was seen a few times. The antigen is unknown. Produced via immunoSEQ multiplex PCR; TCRdb's table is partial and in-frame only. This table has roughly 15,000 clones, 65% to 85% appearing once. As for time point: cycle 4 day 1 (C4D1), after 6 weeks of nivolumab. All trial patients relapsed after autologous stem cell transplantation. The CD4+ T cells used were purified from thawed PBMCs through magnetic negative selection. This clonotype was obtained from a human donor with classical Hodgkin lymphoma. This sample comprised CD4+ T cells from blood, obtained before the fourth cycle of nivolumab.

The CDR3 DNA reads TGTGCCACCAGCAGAGGTCCAGGGTATAGCAATCAGCCCCAGCATTTT. Its protein is CATSRGPGYSNQPQHF. The genes are TRBV15 and TRBJ1-5; a weak D match, TRBD1 (5 bases). V was cut by 1 base and J by 0 bases, with 10 bases left in between. Per germline, CDR1 LNHNV and CDR2 YYDKDF (reference sequence). The CDR3 runs 16 residues.